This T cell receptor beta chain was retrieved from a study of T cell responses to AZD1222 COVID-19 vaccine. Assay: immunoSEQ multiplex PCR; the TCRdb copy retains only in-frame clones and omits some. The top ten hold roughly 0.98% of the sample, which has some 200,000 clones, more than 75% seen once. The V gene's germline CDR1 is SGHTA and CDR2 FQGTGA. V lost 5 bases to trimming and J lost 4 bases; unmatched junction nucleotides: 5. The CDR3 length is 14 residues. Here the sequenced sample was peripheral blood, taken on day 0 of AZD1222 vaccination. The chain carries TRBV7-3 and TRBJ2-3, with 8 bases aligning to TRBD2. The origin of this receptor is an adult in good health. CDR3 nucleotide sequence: TGTGCCAGCAGCCCCAGCGGGGGTGCAGATACGCAGTATTTT. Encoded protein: CASSPSGGADTQYF.